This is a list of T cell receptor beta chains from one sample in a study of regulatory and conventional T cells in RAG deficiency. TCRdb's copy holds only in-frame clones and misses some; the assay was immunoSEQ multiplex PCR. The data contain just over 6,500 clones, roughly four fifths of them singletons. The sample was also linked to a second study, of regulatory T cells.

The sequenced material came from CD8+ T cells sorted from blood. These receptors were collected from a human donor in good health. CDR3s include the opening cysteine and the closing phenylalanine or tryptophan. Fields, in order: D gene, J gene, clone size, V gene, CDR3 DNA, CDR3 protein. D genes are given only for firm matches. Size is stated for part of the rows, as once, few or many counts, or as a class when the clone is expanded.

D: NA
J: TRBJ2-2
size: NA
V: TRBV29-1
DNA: TGCAGCGTCGGGATTTACACCGGGGAGCTGTTTTTT
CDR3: CSVGIYTGELFF

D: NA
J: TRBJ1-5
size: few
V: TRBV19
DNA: TGTGCCAGTAGTTTAGGGGGAGAGGCAAGCAATCAGCCCCAGCATTTT
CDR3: CASSLGGEASNQPQHF

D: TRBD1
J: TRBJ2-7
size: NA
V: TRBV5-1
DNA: TGCGCCAGCAGCATCGATCCCGGGACAGCCTCCTACGAGCAGTACTTC
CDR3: CASSIDPGTASYEQYF

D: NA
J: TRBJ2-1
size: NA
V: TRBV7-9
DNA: TGTGCCAGCAGCTCAGGACTTACCTACAATGAGCAGTTCTTC
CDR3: CASSSGLTYNEQFF

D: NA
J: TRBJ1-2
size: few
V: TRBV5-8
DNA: TGTGCCAGCGGGCATGGCTACACCTTC
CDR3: CASGHGYTF

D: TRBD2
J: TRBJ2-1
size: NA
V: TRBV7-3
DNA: TGTGCCAGCAGCTTCGGAGGTACTAGCGGGTACAATGAGCAGTTCTTC
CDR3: CASSFGGTSGYNEQFF

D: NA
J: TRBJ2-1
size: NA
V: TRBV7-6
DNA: TGTGCCAGCAGCTATAAAGATCAGGGTGAGCAGTTCTTC
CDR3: CASSYKDQGEQFF

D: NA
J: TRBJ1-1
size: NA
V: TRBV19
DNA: TGTGCCAGTAGCAAGGGGCCGGCGGAAGCTTTCTTT
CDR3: CASSKGPAEAFF

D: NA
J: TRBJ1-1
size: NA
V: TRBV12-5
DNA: TGTGCTAGTGGCCGTGCGTTGGGAGGTAACACTGAAGCTTTCTTT
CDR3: CASGRALGGNTEAFF

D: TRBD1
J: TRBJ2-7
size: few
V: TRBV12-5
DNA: TGTGCTAGTGGTTCTCAAGGACAGGGCCCCTACGAGCAGTACTTC
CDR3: CASGSQGQGPYEQYF

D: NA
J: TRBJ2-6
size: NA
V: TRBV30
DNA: TGTGCCTGGAAACCCCCGGGGGGGGCCAACGTCCTGACTTTC
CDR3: CAWKPPGGANVLTF

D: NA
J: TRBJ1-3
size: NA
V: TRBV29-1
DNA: TGCAGCGTCGTTTCGGTTGAGGGAGGAAACACCATATATTTT
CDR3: CSVVSVEGGNTIYF

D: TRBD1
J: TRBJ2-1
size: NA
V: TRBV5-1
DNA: TGCGCCAGCAGCTTCGAACCGACAACAGGGGGCCCGGTCCGAATTCAGTTCTTC
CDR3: CASSFEPTTGGPVRIQFF

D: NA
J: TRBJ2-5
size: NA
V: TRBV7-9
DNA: TGTGCCAGCAGCCCCCAGCGGCAAGAGACCCAGTACTTC
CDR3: CASSPQRQETQYF

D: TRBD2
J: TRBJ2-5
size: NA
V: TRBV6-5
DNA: TGTGCCACCGGGGGGGCTCGAGAGACCCAGTACTTC
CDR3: CATGGARETQYF

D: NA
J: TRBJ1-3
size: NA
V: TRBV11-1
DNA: TGTGCCAGCAGCCACCTATTAGAGTCTGGAAACACCATATATTTT
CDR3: CASSHLLESGNTIYF

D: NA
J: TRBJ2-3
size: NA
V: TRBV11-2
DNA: TGTGCCAGCAGTCCGACCAATTCAGATACGCAGTATTTT
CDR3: CASSPTNSDTQYF

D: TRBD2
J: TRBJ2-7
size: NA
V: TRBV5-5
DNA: TGTGCCAGCAGCCCCCAAATTCTAGCGGGGGTGAACGAGCAGTACTTC
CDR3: CASSPQILAGVNEQYF

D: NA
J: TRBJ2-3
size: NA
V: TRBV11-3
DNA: TGTGCCAGCAGCTTAATGGGCCATATCACAGATACGCAGTATTTT
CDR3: CASSLMGHITDTQYF

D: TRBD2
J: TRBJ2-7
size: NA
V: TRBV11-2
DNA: TGTGCCAGCAGCCCCCATACCGGGACTACTTACTACGAGCAGTACTTC
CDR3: CASSPHTGTTYYEQYF

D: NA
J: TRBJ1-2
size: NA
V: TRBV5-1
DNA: TGCGCCAGCAGCTTGCAACAGGGTTTAATGGATGGCTACACCTTC
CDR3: CASSLQQGLMDGYTF

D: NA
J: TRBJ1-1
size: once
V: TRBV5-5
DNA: TGTGCCAGCAGCCTTACCACGGGGACTGAAGCTTTCTTT
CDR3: CASSLTTGTEAFF

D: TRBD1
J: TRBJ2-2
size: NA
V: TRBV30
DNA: TGTGCCTGGAGTGGTGAGGGGGCGAGCACCGGGGAGCTGTTTTTT
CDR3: CAWSGEGASTGELFF

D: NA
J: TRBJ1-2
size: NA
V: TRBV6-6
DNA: TGTGCCAGCAGTTCGGCCGTTCCGTTCTTCTATGGCTACACCTTC
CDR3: CASSSAVPFFYGYTF

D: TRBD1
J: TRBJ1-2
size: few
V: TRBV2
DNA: TGTGCCAGCAGTCCGGACAGGGGGCCGGAGGGCTACACCTTC
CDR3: CASSPDRGPEGYTF

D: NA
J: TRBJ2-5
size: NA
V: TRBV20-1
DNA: TGCAGTGCCCGTTCGGGGGAGACCCAGTACTTC
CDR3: CSARSGETQYF

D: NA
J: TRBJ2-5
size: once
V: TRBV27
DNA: TGTGCCAGCTGCTTCCGACATTCTTCCGTCCAAGAGACCCAGTACTTC
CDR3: CASCFRHSSVQETQYF

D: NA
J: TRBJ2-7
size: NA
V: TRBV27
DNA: TGTGCCAGCAGTTTATCAGGCGGGCAGGTTCCCTACGAGCAGTACTTC
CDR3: CASSLSGGQVPYEQYF

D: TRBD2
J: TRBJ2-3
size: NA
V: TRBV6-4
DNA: TGTGCCAGCAGTAGCGGGGATGTAGATACGCAGTATTTT
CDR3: CASSSGDVDTQYF

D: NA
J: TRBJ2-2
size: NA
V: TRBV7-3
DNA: TGTGCCAGCAGCCCCCAGCCGGCAAACACCGGGGAGCTGTTTTTT
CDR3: CASSPQPANTGELFF

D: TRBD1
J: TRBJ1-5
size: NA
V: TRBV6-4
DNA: TGTGCCAGCAGTCCCGGGACAGGAAGCAATCAGCCCCAGCATTTT
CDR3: CASSPGTGSNQPQHF

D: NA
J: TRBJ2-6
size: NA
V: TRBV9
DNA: TGTGCCAGCAGCGGTCGATCTGGGGCCAACGTCCTGACTTTC
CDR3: CASSGRSGANVLTF

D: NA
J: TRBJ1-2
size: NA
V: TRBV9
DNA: TGTGCCAGCAGCGCAGGGACACCCTATGGCTACACCTTC
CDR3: CASSAGTPYGYTF